This record concerns one T cell receptor beta chain sequence. Its antigen is currently unknown. These data belong to a study of cytomegalovirus exposure and HLA in healthy donors. Study-level findings and limits: Follow-up analysis seemed to connect common viral pathogens with several of the most significant clusters identified.

As for the donors, each was a healthy bone marrow donor. The study ran its PCR with 60 Vbeta and 13 Jbeta primers. Data came from immunoSEQ multiplex PCR; TCRdb stores just in-frame clones and leaves some out. The table lists over 75,000 clones, 67% of them singletons. The specimen sequenced was PBMCs. This receptor was obtained from a man younger than 40 in good health and CMV-seronegative.

CDR3: CASSSVQGLGQPQHF. The CDR3 bases are TGTGCCAGTAGTTCCGTCCAGGGTCTAGGGCAGCCCCAGCATTTT. V gene TRBV19 combines with J gene TRBJ1-5; perhaps TRBD1 as D (5 bases). This CDR3 spans 15 amino acids. The V end lost 5 bases, the J end lost 7 bases, and 18 bases lay between the germline ends. CDR1 is LNHDA, CDR2 SQIVND, per germline (reference sequence).